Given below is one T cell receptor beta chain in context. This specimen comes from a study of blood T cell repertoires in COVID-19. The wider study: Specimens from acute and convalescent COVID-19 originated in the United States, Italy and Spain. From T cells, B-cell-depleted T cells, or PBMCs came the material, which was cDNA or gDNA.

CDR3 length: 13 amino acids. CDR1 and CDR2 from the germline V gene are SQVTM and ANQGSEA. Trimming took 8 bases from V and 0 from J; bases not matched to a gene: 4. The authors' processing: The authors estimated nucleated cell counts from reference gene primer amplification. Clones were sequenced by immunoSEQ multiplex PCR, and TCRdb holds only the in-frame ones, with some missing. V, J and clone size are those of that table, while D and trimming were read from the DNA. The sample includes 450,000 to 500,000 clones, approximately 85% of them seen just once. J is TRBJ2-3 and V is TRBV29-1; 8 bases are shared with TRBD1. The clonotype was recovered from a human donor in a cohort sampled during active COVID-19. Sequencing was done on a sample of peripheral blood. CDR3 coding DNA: TGCAGCATGACAGGGGCCAGCACAGATACGCAGTATTTT. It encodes CSMTGASTDTQYF.